This TCR beta chain is drawn from a study of blood T cell repertoires in COVID-19. As for the study in general: Donors in the United States, Italy and Spain gave samples during acute or convalescent COVID-19. From T cells, B-cell-depleted T cells, or PBMCs came the material, which was cDNA or gDNA.

V gave up 1 base and J gave up 0 bases, with 12 bases separating them. CDR3 length: 16 amino acids. Germline V lookup: CDR1 SNHLY, CDR2 FYNNEI. Followed over time, Seattle patients had been enrolled while infection was active. The authors' processing: By means of reference gene primer amplification, nucleated cell counts were estimated. The protocol was immunoSEQ multiplex PCR, while the TCRdb copy is restricted to in-frame clones and leaves out a portion. V and J calls plus clone size are reproduced from that table; the DNA served to infer D and trimming. The repertoire has roughly 160,000 clones, approximately 90% of them found once; the top ten carry about 9.3%.

The receptor was isolated from a woman aged 65 to 85 with COVID-19, enrolled during active disease. Sequencing was done on a sample of peripheral blood. The chain couples TRBV2 to TRBJ1-2, with unresolved D. CDR3 sequence: CASSEERAQANYGYTF. In DNA, the CDR3 is TGTGCCAGCAGTGAAGAGAGGGCTCAAGCTAACTATGGCTACACCTTC.